Described below is a single T cell receptor beta chain sequence and its context. No antigen is known for it. Measured with immunoSEQ multiplex PCR; TCRdb has only the in-frame clones, and not every one. The sample lists approximately 73,000 clones; about 82% were seen once. The record originates from a study of T cell responses to AZD1222 COVID-19 vaccine. Germline values: CDR1 SGHVS, CDR2 FQNEAQ. The CDR3 is made up of 13 amino acids. Losses at the gene ends were 5 bases for V and 4 bases for J; bases not matched to a gene: 4. General study results and limits: Spike-specific TCR breadth and depth were elevated following two AZD1222 doses. There were vaccine-associated CD4 TCRs across spike, dominant at 160-218 and 743-854.

V gene TRBV7-8 combines with J gene TRBJ2-5; 7 bases line up with TRBD1. The input for sequencing was peripheral blood, taken on day 0 of AZD1222 vaccination. The clonotype comes from an adult in good health. The CDR3 is CASSRTGAETQYF. As DNA, the CDR3 is TGTGCCAGCAGCAGAACAGGGGCAGAGACCCAGTACTTC.